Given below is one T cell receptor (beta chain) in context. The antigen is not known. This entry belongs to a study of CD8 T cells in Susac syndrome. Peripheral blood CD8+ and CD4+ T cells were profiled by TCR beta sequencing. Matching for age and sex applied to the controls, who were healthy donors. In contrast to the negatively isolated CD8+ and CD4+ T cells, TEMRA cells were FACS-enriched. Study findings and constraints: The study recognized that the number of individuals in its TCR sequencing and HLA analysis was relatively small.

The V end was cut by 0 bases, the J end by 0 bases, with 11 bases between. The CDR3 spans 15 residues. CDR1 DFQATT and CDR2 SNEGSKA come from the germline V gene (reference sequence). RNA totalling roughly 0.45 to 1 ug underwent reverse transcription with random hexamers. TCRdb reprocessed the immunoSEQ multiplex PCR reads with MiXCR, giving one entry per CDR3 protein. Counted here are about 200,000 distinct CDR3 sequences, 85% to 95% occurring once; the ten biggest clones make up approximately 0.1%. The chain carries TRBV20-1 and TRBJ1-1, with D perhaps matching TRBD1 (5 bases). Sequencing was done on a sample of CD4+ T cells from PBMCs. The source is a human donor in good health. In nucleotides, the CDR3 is TGCAGTGCTAGAGATCCCGCAGGGTTGAACACTGAAGCTTTCTTT. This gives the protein CSARDPAGLNTEAFF.